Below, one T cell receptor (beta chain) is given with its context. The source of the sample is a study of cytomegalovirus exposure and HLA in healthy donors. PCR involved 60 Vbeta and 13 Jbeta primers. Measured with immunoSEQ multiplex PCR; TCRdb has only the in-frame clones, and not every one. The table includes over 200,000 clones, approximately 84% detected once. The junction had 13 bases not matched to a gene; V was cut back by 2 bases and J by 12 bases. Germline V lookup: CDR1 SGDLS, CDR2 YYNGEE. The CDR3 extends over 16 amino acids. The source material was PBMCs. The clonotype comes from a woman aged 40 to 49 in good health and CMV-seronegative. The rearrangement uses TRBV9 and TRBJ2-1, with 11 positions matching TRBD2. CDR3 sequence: CASSVLSSGGAEGQFF. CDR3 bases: TGTGCCAGCAGCGTGCTAAGTAGCGGGGGGGCGGAAGGGCAGTTCTTC.